A single sample gave rise to the 20 T cell receptor beta chains below, sequenced in a study of radiation and T cells in renal cell carcinoma. Indicated time point: blood 4 weeks post-SBRT, at nephrectomy. This sample's treatment: 15 Gy SBRT to primary tumor, nephrectomy 4 weeks later. The repertoire was sequenced with immunoSEQ multiplex PCR; TCRdb's copy has only in-frame clones and lacks some. This table holds approximately 150,000 clones, less than 90% found once. This material consisted of blood, taken from a patient whose treatment included radiotherapy and nephrectomy. The receptors shown here come from a woman aged 50 to 60 with renal cell carcinoma.

The CDR3 sequence: CATGGPIDTQYF. As DNA, the CDR3 is TGTGCCACCGGGGGGCCCATAGATACGCAGTATTTT. This chain connects TRBV5-6 to TRBJ2-3; maybe TRBD2 (7 bases). The CDR3 runs to 12 residues. CDR1 and CDR2 from the germline V gene are SGHDT and YYEEEE. V lost 9 bases and J 5 bases, leaving 13 bases between the germline ends.

The chain combines TRBV2 with TRBJ1-2; D remains unclear. Deletions cut 2 bases from V and 6 bases from J, with 7 bases between. The germline V gene has CDR1 SNHLY and CDR2 FYNNEI. CDR3 length equals 12 residues. CDR3 protein: CASSEIWDGYTF. The DNA of the CDR3 is TGTGCCAGCAGTGAAATTTGGGATGGCTACACCTTC.

This clone came up once. The chain employs TRBV30 and TRBJ1-1, with a weak D call TRBD1 (6 bases). Germline CDR1 and CDR2: GTSNPN and SVGIG (reference sequence). Deletions cut 2 bases from V and 3 bases from J, with 16 bases between. The CDR3 covers 15 residues. CDR3 loop: CAWSPGQGSYTEAFF. CDR3 coding DNA: TGTGCCTGGAGTCCGGGGCAGGGGTCATACACTGAAGCTTTCTTT.

The rearrangement uses TRBV6-1 and TRBJ1-1; D remains ambiguous. This CDR3 has 14 residues. The germline V gene encodes CDR1 MNHNS and CDR2 SASEGT. Trimming removed 1 base at V and 1 base at J, with 7 bases between. DNA for the CDR3: TGTGCCAGCAGTGAAGGCGGCGCGAACACTGAAGCTTTCTTT. Translating gives CASSEGGANTEAFF.

This clone was seen a single time. The genes are TRBV5-1 and TRBJ1-5; D remains ambiguous. The V end was cut by 0 bases, the J end by 0 bases, with 7 bases between. This CDR3 comprises 15 residues. CDR1 and CDR2 (germline): SGHRS, YFSETQ. The CDR3: CASSLDPYSNQPQHF. CDR3 coding DNA: TGCGCCAGCAGCTTGGATCCGTATAGCAATCAGCCCCAGCATTTT.

This rearrangement joins TRBV6-5 to TRBJ1-1; D unresolved. Germline lookup yields CDR1 MNHEY and CDR2 SVGAGI. This CDR3 has 13 residues. The ends were cut back, 0 bases at V and 1 base at J, with 3 bases in the middle. CDR3 region: CASSYSQNTEAFF. The CDR3 nucleotides read TGTGCCAGCAGTTACTCGCAGAACACTGAAGCTTTCTTT.

The V gene is TRBV5-1, the J gene TRBJ1-2; D might be TRBD1 (5 bases). The CDR3 sequence is 13 residues long. Germline V gene sequence: CDR1 SGHRS, CDR2 YFSETQ. V was trimmed by 0 bases and J by 4 bases, leaving 7 bases between them. As DNA, the CDR3 is TGCGCCAGCAGCTTGGCGGGGGGCTATGGCTACACCTTC. Amino acid sequence: CASSLAGGYGYTF.

This clone was counted a single time. The rearrangement links TRBV4-1 to TRBJ2-1; D perhaps matches TRBD2 (6 bases). V gave up 0 bases and J gave up 6 bases, with 15 bases separating them. There are 16 residues in the CDR3. Germline values: CDR1 MGHRA, CDR2 YSYEKL. The CDR3 loop reads CASSQDRASAINEQFF. CDR3 bases: TGCGCCAGCAGCCAAGATCGGGCTAGCGCCATCAATGAGCAGTTCTTC.

This clone was recorded once. CDR3 protein: CASSGTPGQFIEAFF. CDR3 DNA: TGTGCCAGCAGCGGAACACCGGGACAGTTTATTGAAGCTTTCTTT. The J gene is TRBJ1-1, the V gene TRBV9, with TRBD1 identical over 7 bases. The germline gives CDR1 SGDLS, CDR2 YYNGEE. V shed 3 bases, J shed 7 bases, and the junction held 12 bases outside the gene matches. The length of the CDR3 is 15 residues.

The chain uses TRBV7-6 and TRBJ1-3; D not certain. This CDR3 region has 14 residues. The V end lost 2 bases, the J end lost 0 bases, and 5 bases lay between the germline ends. Germline CDR1 SGHVS, CDR2 FNYEAQ. CDR3 amino acids: CASSLPPSGNTIYF. CDR3 in DNA: TGTGCCAGCAGCTTACCTCCCTCTGGAAACACCATATATTTT.

This clone was observed a handful of times. The chain has TRBV27 and TRBJ2-7; 8 bases line up with TRBD1. V shed 8 bases and J 2 bases; nucleotides not matched to a gene: 2. CDR1 is MNHEY and CDR2 is SMNVEV in the germline V gene (reference sequence). This CDR3 is built from 12 residues. CDR3 region: CASWGQAYEQYF. The CDR3 nucleotides read TGTGCCAGCTGGGGACAGGCCTACGAGCAGTACTTC.

As regards this clone: The same CDR3 arises from other DNA sequences in this sample as well. The rearrangement uses TRBV6-6 and TRBJ2-5; perhaps D is TRBD1 or TRBD2 (5 bases each). Deletions cut 0 bases from V and 5 bases from J, with 16 bases between. The CDR3 runs 16 residues. Germline loops: CDR1 MNHNY, CDR2 SVGAGI (reference sequence). DNA for the CDR3: TGTGCCAGCAGTTACTCCGGGACGGCTAGCAGGGAGACCCAGTACTTC. Its translation: CASSYSGTASRETQYF.

As for this clone: Sequence at one end of the junction differs from germline and may be a read error. This chain links TRBV7-9 with TRBJ2-5; 13 bases map to TRBD2. Looked up from germline, CDR1 is SEHNR and CDR2 is FQNEAQ (reference sequence). This CDR3 spans 15 amino acids. CDR3 sequence (DNA): TGTGCCAGCAGCTTAAGAGGGACTAGCGGGGCCTCCCCGGACTTC. Amino acid sequence: CASSLRGTSGASPDF.

The V call is TRBV6-5, the J call TRBJ2-1; 9 bases line up with TRBD2. V lost 2 bases to trimming and J lost 7 bases; unmatched junction nucleotides: 0. Per the germline V gene, CDR1 is MNHEY and CDR2 is SVGAGI. The CDR3 is 13 residues long. This CDR3 reads CASSYAGGNEQFF. The CDR3 DNA sequence: TGTGCCAGCAGTTACGCGGGGGGGAATGAGCAGTTCTTC.

On this clone: One junction end does not reproduce the germline sequence, and a read error may be involved. V usage is TRBV14 and J usage is TRBJ2-6; TRBD1 agrees at 8 bases. The CDR3 contains 17 residues. CDR1 and CDR2 (germline): SGHDN, FVKESK. The CDR3 loop reads CASRRTGGLPGANVLTF. CDR3 DNA sequence: TGTGCCAGCAGGCGTACAGGGGGGTTGCCTGGAGCCAACGTCCTGACTTTC.

This chain connects TRBV5-1 to TRBJ2-1; 7 positions agree with TRBD2. Germline assignment: CDR1 SGHRS and CDR2 YFSETQ. The CDR3 contains 14 residues. The V segment lost 0 bases and the J segment 8 bases; nucleotides outside the gene matches: 5. DNA for the CDR3: TGCGCCAGCAGCTTGGAACGGGGGGAGGATGAGCAGTTCTTC. This codes for CASSLERGEDEQFF.

This rearrangement joins TRBV18 to TRBJ2-7; 10 bases line up with TRBD2. The CDR3 consists of 17 residues. Germline trimming cut 0 bases from V and 4 bases from J; bases unmatched to any gene: 9. CDR1 is KGHSH and CDR2 is LQKENI in the germline V gene. The CDR3, as DNA: TGTGCCAGCTCACCACCAACGCTAGCGGGAGATCTGTACGAGCAGTACTTC. This sequence encodes CASSPPTLAGDLYEQYF.

For this clone: The junction departs from the called germline gene at one end, perhaps through a read error. The chain is built from TRBV18 and TRBJ2-1, with a tentative D call TRBD1 (6 bases). This CDR3 has 16 amino acids. Germline V lookup: CDR1 KGHSH, CDR2 LQKENI. CDR3 coding DNA: TGTGCCAGCTCACCTTCTGGTGCAGGGGAGTACAGTGAGCAGTTCTTC. This encodes CASSPSGAGEYSEQFF.

The CDR3 DNA reads as TGTGCCACCAGTAAGACTGGCCCTAATGAGCAGTTCTTC. Translation gives CATSKTGPNEQFF. The genes are TRBV15 and TRBJ2-1; no clear D gene. Germline CDR1 and CDR2: LNHNV and YYDKDF (reference sequence). The CDR3 is 13 amino acids. With 6 bases removed from V and 7 bases from J, the gap between germline ends came to 13 bases.

The chain combines TRBV6-5 with TRBJ1-2; D possibly corresponds to TRBD1 (5 bases). CDR1 MNHEY and CDR2 SVGAGI come from the germline V gene. V lost 5 bases, J lost 4 bases, and 11 bases lay in between. The length of the CDR3 is 13 residues. CDR3 in DNA: TGTGCCAGCAGTCCACGCCAGGGCTATGGCTACACCTTC. Protein product: CASSPRQGYGYTF.